This paragraph reports one TCR beta chain. Its antigen is currently unknown. People who had autoimmune disease history or systemic immunosuppression were excluded. Peripheral blood came from all dose cohorts at three timepoints. This sample stems from a study of OX40 agonist ivuxolimab in advanced cancers. Turning to the study itself: Every patient in dose escalation had hepatocellular carcinoma, melanoma, renal cell or head and neck cancer. Study-level results: Also showing low normalized T-cell clonal expansion were some of the nonresponders.

V was shortened by 10 bases and J by 4 bases, with 17 bases between the two germline ends. CDR1 is LNHDA and CDR2 is SQIVND in the germline V gene (reference sequence). This CDR3 contains 14 residues. Data came from immunoSEQ multiplex PCR; TCRdb stores just in-frame clones and leaves some out. This table holds 70,000 to 95,000 clones, roughly nine tenths found once. This chain connects TRBV19 to TRBJ1-5, with D perhaps matching TRBD1 (5 bases). The receptor comes from an adult with an advanced solid tumor such as melanoma, head and neck, liver or kidney cancer. This sample comprised CD4+ or CD8+ T cells sorted from blood, obtained in a trial of the OX40 agonist ivuxolimab. Here the CDR3 DNA reads TGTGCCACCTCATGGGGCAGTATTAATCAGCCCCAGCATTTT. Translating it yields CATSWGSINQPQHF.